Listed below are T cell receptor beta chains from one sample, sequenced in a study of blood T cells in healthy people across ages. TCRdb ran MiXCR on the 5' RACE reads and lists one entry per CDR3 protein. Counted here are fewer than 900,000 distinct CDR3 sequences, around 46% occurring once; the ten biggest clones make up around a fifth. The sample was blood. These TCRs come from a woman aged 55 to 70 in good health. Each CDR3 is given with its conserved first and last residue. A D gene is named only where the DNA matches it firmly. Not all rows give a size; the values are once, few, many and, for expanded clones, a class.

>TRBJ1-5|TRBV6-5|-|TRBD1
TGTGCCACTACAGGGGGTAGCAATCAGCCCCAGCATTTT
CATTGGSNQPQHF
>TRBJ2-5|TRBV5-1|-|TRBD1
TGCGCCAGCAGCGAGACAGGGGTCAATGAGCAGTACTTC
CASSETGVNEQYF
>TRBJ1-1|TRBV11-2|-|-
TGTGCCAGCAGCTTAGGCTTCAGCAGTCGAAATGAAGCTTTCTTT
CASSLGFSSRNEAFF
>TRBJ2-7|TRBV4-2|-|TRBD2
TGTGCCAGCAGCCAAGATTTAAAGACTAGCGGGATAACCGAGCAGTACTTC
CASSQDLKTSGITEQYF
>TRBJ2-5|TRBV3-1|-|TRBD1
TGTGCCAGCAGCCAACTTGAGACAGGGAAGGATGAGCAGTACTTC
CASSQLETGKDEQYF
>TRBJ2-1|TRBV5-1|-|TRBD2
TGCGCCAGCAGCTTGGATTCGGGGGGGCCCTACAATGAGCAGTTCTTC
CASSLDSGGPYNEQFF
>TRBJ2-7|TRBV3-1|few|-
TGTGCCAGCAGCCAAACGCCGGGAGAAGGCTCCTACGAGCAGTACTTC
CASSQTPGEGSYEQYF
>TRBJ2-1|TRBV12-3/TRBV12-4|few|-
TGTGCCAGCAGTTTAGCTCCAGCGGCCTACAATGAGCAGTTCTTC
CASSLAPAAYNEQFF
>TRBJ2-7|TRBV12-3/TRBV12-4|-|-
TGTGCCATTCCCTCAATCAATGGGCAGTACTTC
CAIPSINGQYF
>TRBJ2-1|TRBV25-1|-|-
TGTGCCAGCAGGCCGGAACTAGACGGCAATGAGCAGTTCTTC
CASRPELDGNEQFF
>TRBJ2-7|TRBV5-6|few|TRBD1
TGTGCCAGCAGCGTATATGGGACAGGGACCTACGAGCAGTACTTC
CASSVYGTGTYEQYF
>TRBJ2-1|TRBV20-1|-|TRBD1
TGCAGTGCTAGTACGGACAGGACAGAGAATGAGCAGTTCTTC
CSASTDRTENEQFF
>TRBJ2-5|TRBV24-1|few|TRBD2
TGTGCCACCAGTGACACTAGCGAGTACCAAGAGACCCAGTACTTC
CATSDTSEYQETQYF
>TRBJ1-2|TRBV10-3|-|TRBD1
TGTGCCATCAGTGAGTTCCAGGGGGCGACGTATGGCTACACCTTC
CAISEFQGATYGYTF
>TRBJ2-7|TRBV20-1|-|TRBD2
TGCAGTGCTCCTGGGACTAGCGGGAATCGAAACTACGAGCAGTACTTC
CSAPGTSGNRNYEQYF
>TRBJ1-1|TRBV5-1|many|-
TGCGCCAGCAGCGAGACAGGGAACACTGAAGCTTTCTTT
CASSETGNTEAFF
>TRBJ2-5|TRBV20-1|few|-
TGCAGTGCTAGAGTAAGAGAGACCCAGTACTTC
CSARVRETQYF
>TRBJ1-5|TRBV20-1|-|-
TGCAGTGCTAGAGTTGGAGGGACAAATCAGCCCCAGCATTTT
CSARVGGTNQPQHF
>TRBJ1-2|TRBV19|-|-
TGTGCCAGTAGCCAAGGAGCAGGGCATGGCTACACCTTC
CASSQGAGHGYTF
>TRBJ1-4|TRBV9|-|TRBD1
TGTGCCAGCAGCGTCGGGACAGGGTGGAACGAAAAACTGTTTTTT
CASSVGTGWNEKLFF
>TRBJ1-1|TRBV25-1|once|TRBD1
TGTGCCAGCAGTGCCCGGGCGGGACAGGGGGTGAGCACTGAAGCTTTCTTT
CASSARAGQGVSTEAFF
>TRBJ2-7|TRBV19|-|-
TGTGCCGGTAGCGGAAGGGGTAACGGGTACGAGCAGTACTTC
CAGSGRGNGYEQYF
>TRBJ2-7|TRBV7-2|-|TRBD1
TGTGCCAGCAGCTCCGGGACAGTTATAACTTACGAGCAGTACTTC
CASSSGTVITYEQYF
>TRBJ2-7|TRBV6-5|-|-
TGTGCCAGCAGTTACGCAGCTAGCGCCACGAAATTCTTACGCGAGCAGTACTTC
CASSYAASATKFLREQYF
>TRBJ1-2|TRBV12-3/TRBV12-4|few|-
TGTGCCAGCAGGACCCCGGGTGACTATGGCTACACCTTC
CASRTPGDYGYTF
>TRBJ1-2|TRBV25-1|-|-
TGTGCCAGCACCCATGGCCCCCCGGGACAACCCACCTTC
CASTHGPPGQPTF
>TRBJ2-4|TRBV7-2|few|TRBD1
TGTGCCAGCAGCTTCGTACAGGGGACCGTAGCCAAAAACATTCAGTACTTC
CASSFVQGTVAKNIQYF
>TRBJ1-5|TRBV6-1|-|-
TGTGCCAGCAGTGAGACGGAGAATCAGCCCCAGCATTTT
CASSETENQPQHF